The rows below give T cell receptor beta chains drawn from one sample of a study of blood T cell repertoires in COVID-19. Method: immunoSEQ multiplex PCR; TCRdb's copy keeps in-frame clones and lacks some. The data show under 300,000 clones, roughly 80% seen once. The sequencing input was peripheral blood. These receptors all come from a woman between 40 and 55 years old with active or convalescent COVID-19. The CDR3 runs from the conserved cysteine through the conserved F or W. D genes are given only for firm matches. Not every row has a clone size; where given, it reads once, few, many or a size class.

V	D	J	size	CDR3	DNA
TRBV27	NA	TRBJ1-1	NA	CASSRRSRGLNTEAFF	TGTGCCAGCAGCCGTCGGTCCAGGGGACTAAACACTGAAGCTTTCTTT
TRBV11-2	NA	TRBJ1-3	NA	CASTKGQNIGNTIYF	TGTGCCAGCACCAAAGGACAAAATATTGGAAACACCATATATTTT
TRBV19	TRBD1	TRBJ2-5	NA	CASSIDPTGETQYF	TGTGCCAGTAGTATAGATCCGACAGGGGAGACCCAGTACTTC
TRBV19	TRBD1	TRBJ2-7	NA	CASSPQGDVYEQYF	TGTGCCAGTAGCCCACAGGGGGATGTCTACGAGCAGTACTTC
TRBV5-1	NA	TRBJ1-1	few	CASSLQGLGTTNTEAFF	TGCGCCAGCAGCTTGCAGGGGCTAGGGACAACCAACACTGAAGCTTTCTTT
TRBV3-1/TRBV3-2	NA	TRBJ2-1	NA	CASSQVGHNEQFF	TGTGCCAGCAGCCAAGTGGGGCACAATGAGCAGTTCTTC
TRBV11-2	NA	TRBJ2-3	once	CASTEAGADTQYF	TGTGCCAGCACCGAGGCAGGGGCAGATACGCAGTATTTT
TRBV10-1	NA	TRBJ1-2	NA	CASSPGINYGYTF	TGCGCCAGCAGTCCAGGGATTAACTATGGCTACACCTTC
TRBV7-9	NA	TRBJ1-1	NA	CASSLAGGGSTEAFF	TGTGCCAGCAGCTTAGCGGGAGGGGGAAGCACTGAAGCTTTCTTT
TRBV18	NA	TRBJ2-5	NA	CASSPREFQETQYF	TGTGCCAGCTCACCTCGGGAATTCCAAGAGACCCAGTACTTC
TRBV9	TRBD2	TRBJ2-7	NA	CASSPGLAGIYEQYF	TGTGCCAGCAGCCCCGGACTAGCGGGGATCTACGAGCAGTACTTC
TRBV3-1/TRBV3-2	NA	TRBJ2-2	NA	CASSYRDMYTGELFF	TGTGCCAGCAGCTACCGGGACATGTACACCGGGGAGCTGTTTTTT
TRBV18	TRBD2	TRBJ2-2	once	CASQGGANTGELFF	TGTGCCAGCCAGGGAGGGGCGAACACCGGGGAGCTGTTTTTT
TRBV12-1	NA	TRBJ2-5	few	CARIGEETQYF	TGTGCCAGAATAGGAGAAGAGACCCAGTACTTC
TRBV7-2	NA	TRBJ2-7	NA	CASSLNGAYEQYF	TGTGCCAGCAGCCTAAACGGGGCCTACGAGCAGTACTTC
TRBV6-1	NA	TRBJ2-2	NA	CASSEGTKSTGELFF	TGTGCCAGCAGTGAAGGGACAAAATCCACCGGGGAGCTGTTTTTT
TRBV11-2	TRBD1	TRBJ1-2	NA	CASSLMQGATYGYTF	TGTGCCAGCAGCTTAATGCAGGGGGCGACTTATGGCTACACCTTC
TRBV7-2	TRBD2	TRBJ2-3	NA	CASSLRSGWEGDTQYF	TGTGCCAGCAGCTTAAGAAGCGGGTGGGAGGGAGATACGCAGTATTTT
TRBV27	NA	TRBJ2-7	NA	CASSFIRDKSYEQYF	TGTGCCAGCAGTTTTATCCGGGACAAGAGTTACGAGCAGTACTTC
TRBV28	NA	TRBJ2-7	NA	CASSLIYRVPYEQYF	TGTGCCAGCAGCCTAATTTACAGGGTTCCCTACGAGCAGTACTTC
TRBV10-3	NA	TRBJ1-6	few	CAISVGLAGNSPLHF	TGTGCCATCAGTGTAGGGTTAGCGGGGAATTCACCCCTCCACTTT
TRBV7-6	NA	TRBJ2-7	NA	CASSRLQGNEQYF	TGTGCCAGCAGCCGGTTGCAGGGGAACGAGCAGTACTTC
TRBV20-1	NA	TRBJ1-6	NA	CSANSGTNWSF	TGCAGTGCTAACTCCGGGACAAATTGGAGCTTT
TRBV2	NA	TRBJ1-5	medium-sized	CASSEAPRVGQPQHF	TGTGCCAGCAGTGAAGCGCCCAGGGTTGGGCAGCCCCAGCATTTT
TRBV19	NA	TRBJ1-4	NA	CASSIDSDSVNEKLFF	TGTGCCAGTAGTATAGACTCCGACAGCGTTAATGAAAAACTGTTTTTT
TRBV12-3/TRBV12-4	TRBD1	TRBJ1-1	NA	CASSWDSNTEAFF	TGTGCCAGCAGTTGGGACAGTAACACTGAAGCTTTCTTT
TRBV3-1/TRBV3-2	TRBD1	TRBJ2-1	once	CATGQLSYNEQFF	TGTGCCACGGGACAGCTCTCCTACAATGAGCAGTTCTTC
TRBV5-5	NA	TRBJ1-5	few	CASSLTDHQPQHF	TGTGCCAGCAGCTTGACAGACCATCAGCCCCAGCATTTT
TRBV5-1	TRBD1	TRBJ2-2	NA	CASSRMGQTNTGELFF	TGCGCCAGCAGCCGAATGGGACAGACGAACACCGGGGAGCTGTTTTTT